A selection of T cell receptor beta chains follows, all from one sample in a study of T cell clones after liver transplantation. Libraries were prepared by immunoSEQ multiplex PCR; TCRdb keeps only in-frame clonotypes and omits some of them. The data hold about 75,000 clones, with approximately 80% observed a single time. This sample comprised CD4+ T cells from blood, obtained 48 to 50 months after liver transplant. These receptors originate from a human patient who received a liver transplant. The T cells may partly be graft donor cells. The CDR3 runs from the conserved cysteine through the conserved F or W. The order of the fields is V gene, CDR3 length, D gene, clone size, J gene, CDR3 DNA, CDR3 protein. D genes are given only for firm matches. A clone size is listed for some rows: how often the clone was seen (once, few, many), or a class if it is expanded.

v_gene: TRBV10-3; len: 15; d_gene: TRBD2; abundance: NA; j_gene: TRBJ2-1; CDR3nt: TGTGCCATCAGTGAGACTAGCGGGGGGGCCGGTGAGCAGTTCTTC; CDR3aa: CAISETSGGAGEQFF
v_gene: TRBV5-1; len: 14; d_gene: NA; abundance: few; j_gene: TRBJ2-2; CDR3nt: TGCGCCAGCAGCTTGGCCTTGGACACCGGGGAGCTGTTTTTT; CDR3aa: CASSLALDTGELFF
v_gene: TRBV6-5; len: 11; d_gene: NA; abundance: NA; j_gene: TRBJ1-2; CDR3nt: TGTGCCAGCAGGGAGCTCTATGGCTACACCTTC; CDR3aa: CASRELYGYTF
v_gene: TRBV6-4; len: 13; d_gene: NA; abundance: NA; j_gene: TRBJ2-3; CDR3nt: TGTGCCAGCAGTGTTACAGGGAGAGATACGCAGTATTTT; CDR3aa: CASSVTGRDTQYF
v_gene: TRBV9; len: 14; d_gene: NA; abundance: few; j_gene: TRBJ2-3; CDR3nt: TGTGCCAGCAGCCAGAGGGACATCTCAGATACGCAGTATTTT; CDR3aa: CASSQRDISDTQYF
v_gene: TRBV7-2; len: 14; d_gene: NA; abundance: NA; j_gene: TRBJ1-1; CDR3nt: TGTGCCAGCAGCTTGGGCCAAATGAACACTGAAGCTTTCTTT; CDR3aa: CASSLGQMNTEAFF
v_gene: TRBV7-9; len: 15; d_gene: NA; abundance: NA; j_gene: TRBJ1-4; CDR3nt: TGTGCCAGCAGCTTAGCTATTGTACCCAATGAAAAACTGTTTTTT; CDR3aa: CASSLAIVPNEKLFF
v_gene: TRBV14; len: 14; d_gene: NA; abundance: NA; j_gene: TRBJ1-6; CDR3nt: TGTGCCAGCAGCCGTAACGGACAGACCTCACCCCTCCACTTT; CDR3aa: CASSRNGQTSPLHF
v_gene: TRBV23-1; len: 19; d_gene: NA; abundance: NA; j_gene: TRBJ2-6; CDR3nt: TGCGCCAGCAGTTCCCCAGGGGAGGGGCTAGGCTCTGGGGCCAACGTCCTGACTTTC; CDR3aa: CASSSPGEGLGSGANVLTF
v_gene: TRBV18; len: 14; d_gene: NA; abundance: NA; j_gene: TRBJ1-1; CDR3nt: TGTGCCAGCTCACCACCGCGGGAGAGGACTGAAGCTTTCTTT; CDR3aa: CASSPPRERTEAFF
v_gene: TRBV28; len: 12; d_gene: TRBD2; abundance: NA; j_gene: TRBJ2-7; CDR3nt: TGTGCCACCACGGGAGGGCGCTACGAGCAGTACTTC; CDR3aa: CATTGGRYEQYF
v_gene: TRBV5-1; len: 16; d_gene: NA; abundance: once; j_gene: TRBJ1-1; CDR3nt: TGCGCCAGCAGCTTGTTATCTATCCAGGAGAACACTGAAGCTTTCTTT; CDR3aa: CASSLLSIQENTEAFF
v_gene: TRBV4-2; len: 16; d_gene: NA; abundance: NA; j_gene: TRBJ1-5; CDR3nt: TGTGCCAGCAGCCAAGGACACCCACGCGTGGGCCAGCCCCAGCATTTT; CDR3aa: CASSQGHPRVGQPQHF
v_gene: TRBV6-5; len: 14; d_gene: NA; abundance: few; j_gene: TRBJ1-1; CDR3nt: TGTGCCAGCAGTTACTATAGGGTATCCACTGAAGCTTTCTTT; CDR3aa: CASSYYRVSTEAFF
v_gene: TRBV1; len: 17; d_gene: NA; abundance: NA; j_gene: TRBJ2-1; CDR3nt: TGCACCAGCAGCCAAGAAAGGGCCGGGACTAGCATCGGTGAGCAGTTCTTC; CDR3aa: CTSSQERAGTSIGEQFF
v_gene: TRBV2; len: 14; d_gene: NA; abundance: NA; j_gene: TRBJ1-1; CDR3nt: TGTGCCAGCAGCACGGACGGTTTGGACACTGAAGCTTTCTTT; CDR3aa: CASSTDGLDTEAFF
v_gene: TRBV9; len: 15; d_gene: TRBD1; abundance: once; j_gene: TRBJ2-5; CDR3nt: TGTGCCAGCAGCGTAGGGGACAGGGGGCCGGAGACCCAGTACTTC; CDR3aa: CASSVGDRGPETQYF
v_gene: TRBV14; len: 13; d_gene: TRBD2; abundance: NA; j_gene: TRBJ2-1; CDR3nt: TGTGCCAGCAGCCTGAACACCGGGACTAAGGGGTTCTTC; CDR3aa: CASSLNTGTKGFF
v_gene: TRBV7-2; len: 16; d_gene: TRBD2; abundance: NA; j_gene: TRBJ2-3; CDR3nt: TGTGCCAGCAGCCATTCCGGCGGGAGGCACCCAGATACGCAGTATTTT; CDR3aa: CASSHSGGRHPDTQYF
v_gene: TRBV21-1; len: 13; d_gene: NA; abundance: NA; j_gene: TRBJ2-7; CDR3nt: TGTGCCAGGACCCGGGACAGAGCCTACGAGCAGTACTTC; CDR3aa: CARTRDRAYEQYF
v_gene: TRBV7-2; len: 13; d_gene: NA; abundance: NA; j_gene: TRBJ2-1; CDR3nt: TGTGCCAGCAGCCCGGACCCGGGCCATGAGCAGTTCTTC; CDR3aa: CASSPDPGHEQFF
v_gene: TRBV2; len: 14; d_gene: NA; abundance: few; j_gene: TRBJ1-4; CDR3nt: TGTGCCAGCAGGGCAGGGGCCCGCAGTGAAAAACTGTTTTTT; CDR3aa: CASRAGARSEKLFF
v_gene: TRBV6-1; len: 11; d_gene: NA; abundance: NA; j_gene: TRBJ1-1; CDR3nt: TGTGCCAGCATGGGGAACACTGAAGCTTTCTTT; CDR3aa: CASMGNTEAFF
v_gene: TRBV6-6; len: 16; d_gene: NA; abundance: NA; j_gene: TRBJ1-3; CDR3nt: TGTGCCAGCATCATTGGGGCAGCCTACTCTGGAAACACCATATATTTT; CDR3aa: CASIIGAAYSGNTIYF
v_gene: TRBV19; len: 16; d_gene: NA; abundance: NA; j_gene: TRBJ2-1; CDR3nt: TGTGCCAGTAGGGGACCGGGACTCATCTCCTACAATGAGCAGTTCTTC; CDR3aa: CASRGPGLISYNEQFF
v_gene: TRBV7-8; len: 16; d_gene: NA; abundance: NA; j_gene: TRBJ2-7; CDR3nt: TGTGCCAGCAGCTTAGGAGGGGCAGGGAGTGGCTACGAGCAGTACTTC; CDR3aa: CASSLGGAGSGYEQYF
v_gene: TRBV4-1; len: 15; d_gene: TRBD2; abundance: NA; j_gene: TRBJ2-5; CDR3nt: TGCGCCAGCAGCCACGCGACTAGCGGGGGAGAGACCCAGTACTTC; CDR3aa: CASSHATSGGETQYF
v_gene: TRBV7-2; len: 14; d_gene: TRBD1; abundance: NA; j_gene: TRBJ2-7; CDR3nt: TGTGCCAGCAGCCGGGACAGGGGGCAAGACGAGCAGTACTTC; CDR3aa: CASSRDRGQDEQYF
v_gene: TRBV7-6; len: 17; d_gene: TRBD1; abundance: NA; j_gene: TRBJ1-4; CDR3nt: TGTGCCAGCAGCTCTAGGACAGGGAGGGCAACTAATGAAAAACTGTTTTTT; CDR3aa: CASSSRTGRATNEKLFF
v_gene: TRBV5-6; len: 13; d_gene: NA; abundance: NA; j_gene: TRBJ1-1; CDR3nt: TGTGCCAGCAGAACTAATATGAACACTGAAGCTTTCTTT; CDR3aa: CASRTNMNTEAFF
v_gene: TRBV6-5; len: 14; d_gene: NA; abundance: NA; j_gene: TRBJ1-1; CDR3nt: TGTGCCAGCAGGAAACAGGGCACGAACACTGAAGCTTTCTTT; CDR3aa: CASRKQGTNTEAFF
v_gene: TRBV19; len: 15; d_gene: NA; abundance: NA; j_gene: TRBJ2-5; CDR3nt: TGTGCCAGTCTGCGGGATGGAGCCCGGCCCGAGACCCAGTACTTC; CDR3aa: CASLRDGARPETQYF
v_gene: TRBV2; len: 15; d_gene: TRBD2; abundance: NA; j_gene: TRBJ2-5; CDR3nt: TGTGCCAGCTCCTGGGGGACTAGCGGACAAGAGACCCAGTACTTC; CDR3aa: CASSWGTSGQETQYF
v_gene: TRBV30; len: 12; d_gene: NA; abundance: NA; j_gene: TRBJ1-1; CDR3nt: TGTGCCTGGAGTGTACGGTACACTGAAGCTTTCTTT; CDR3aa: CAWSVRYTEAFF
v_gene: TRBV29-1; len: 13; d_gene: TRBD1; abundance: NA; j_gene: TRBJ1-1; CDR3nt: TGCAGCGTTTGGGACAGGGCGAACACTGAAGCTTTCTTT; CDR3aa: CSVWDRANTEAFF
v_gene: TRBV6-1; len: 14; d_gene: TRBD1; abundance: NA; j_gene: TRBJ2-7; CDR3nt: TGTGCCAGCAGTGTGGGGACAGAGACTTACGAGCAGTACTTC; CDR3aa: CASSVGTETYEQYF
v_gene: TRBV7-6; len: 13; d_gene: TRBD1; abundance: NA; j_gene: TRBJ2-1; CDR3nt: TGTGCCAGCAGCCGGAACAGGGGTAATGAGCAGTTCTTC; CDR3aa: CASSRNRGNEQFF
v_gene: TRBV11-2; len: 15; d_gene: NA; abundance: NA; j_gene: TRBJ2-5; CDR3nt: TGTGCCAGCAGCTTAGGGCCAGCGTCACTAGAGACCCAGTACTTC; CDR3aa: CASSLGPASLETQYF
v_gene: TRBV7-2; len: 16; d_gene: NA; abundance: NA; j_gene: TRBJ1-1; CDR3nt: TGTGCCAGCAGCTTAGGTGGTGGGGCAGTAAACACTGAAGCTTTCTTT; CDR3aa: CASSLGGGAVNTEAFF
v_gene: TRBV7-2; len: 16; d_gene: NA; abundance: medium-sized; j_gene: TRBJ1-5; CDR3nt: TGTGCCAGCAGCCCTCTGAACCCGGGACGGGCGGGGCCCCAGCATTTT; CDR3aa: CASSPLNPGRAGPQHF
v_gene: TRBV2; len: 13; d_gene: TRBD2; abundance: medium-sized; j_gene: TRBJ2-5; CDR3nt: TGTGCCAGCAGTGAGAGCGGGAGCGGGACCCAGTACTTC; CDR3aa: CASSESGSGTQYF
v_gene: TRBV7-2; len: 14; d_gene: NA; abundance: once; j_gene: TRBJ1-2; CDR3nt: TGTGCCAGCAGCTTAGATCACAGCGGCTATGGCTACACCTTC; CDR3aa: CASSLDHSGYGYTF
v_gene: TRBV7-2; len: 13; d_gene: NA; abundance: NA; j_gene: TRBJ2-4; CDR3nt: TGTGCCAGCAGCTTAGCGTCCGTCGGTTTTGAGTACTTC; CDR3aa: CASSLASVGFEYF
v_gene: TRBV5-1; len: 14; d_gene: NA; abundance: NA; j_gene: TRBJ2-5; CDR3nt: TGCGCCAGCAGCAACGGTACAGGGAAAGAGACCCAGTACTTC; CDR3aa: CASSNGTGKETQYF
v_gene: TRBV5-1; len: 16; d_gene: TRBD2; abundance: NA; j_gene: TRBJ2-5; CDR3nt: TGCGCCAGCAGCCCCGGAAGTGGCGGGGGGTTCGAGACCCAGTACTTC; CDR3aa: CASSPGSGGGFETQYF
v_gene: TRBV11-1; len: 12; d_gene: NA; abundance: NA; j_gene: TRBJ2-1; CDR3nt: TGTGCCAGCAGTGCGACTCCCACTGAGCAGTTCTTC; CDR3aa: CASSATPTEQFF
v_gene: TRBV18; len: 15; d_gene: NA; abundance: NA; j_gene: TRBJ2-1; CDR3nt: TGTGCCAGCTCACCAAGAGGGGGCTCCTACAATGAGCAGTTCTTC; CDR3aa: CASSPRGGSYNEQFF
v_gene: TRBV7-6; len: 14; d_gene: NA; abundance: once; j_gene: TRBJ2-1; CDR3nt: TGTGCCAGCGGCAAGACAGTAACCTACAATGAGCAGTTCTTC; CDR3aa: CASGKTVTYNEQFF
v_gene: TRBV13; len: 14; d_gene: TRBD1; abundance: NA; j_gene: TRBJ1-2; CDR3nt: TGTGCCAGCAGCCGCGGACAGGGGATCTATGGCTACACCTTC; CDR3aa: CASSRGQGIYGYTF
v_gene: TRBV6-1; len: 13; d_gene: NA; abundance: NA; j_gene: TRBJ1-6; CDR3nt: TGTGCCAGCGAATCGAAATCTGGCTCACCCCTCCACTTT; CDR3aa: CASESKSGSPLHF
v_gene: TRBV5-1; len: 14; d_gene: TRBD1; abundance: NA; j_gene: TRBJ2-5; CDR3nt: TGCGCCAGCAGCCCCGGGGACAGCGTAGAGACCCAGTACTTC; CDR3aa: CASSPGDSVETQYF
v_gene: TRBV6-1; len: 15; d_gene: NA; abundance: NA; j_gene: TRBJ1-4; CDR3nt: TGTGCCAGCAACGGCCTTAATGGGGGAGATGAAAAACTGTTTTTT; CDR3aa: CASNGLNGGDEKLFF
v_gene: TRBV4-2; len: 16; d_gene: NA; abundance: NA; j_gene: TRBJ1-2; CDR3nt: TGTGCCAGCAGCCAAGATCGCGGACAGATTAACTATGGCTACACCTTC; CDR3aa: CASSQDRGQINYGYTF
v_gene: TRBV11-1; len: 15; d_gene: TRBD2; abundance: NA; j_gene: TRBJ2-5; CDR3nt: TGTGCCAGCAGCCCGGGACTAGCGGGACGAGAGACCCAGTACTTC; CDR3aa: CASSPGLAGRETQYF
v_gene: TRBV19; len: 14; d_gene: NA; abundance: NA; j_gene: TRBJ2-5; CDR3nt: TGTGCCACCGAACCAGGGGGGTCCCAAGAGACCCAGTACTTC; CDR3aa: CATEPGGSQETQYF
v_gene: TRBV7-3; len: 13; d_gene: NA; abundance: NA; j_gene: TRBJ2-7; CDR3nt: TGTGCCAGCAGCTTCGGGGGCGGCTACGAGCAGTACTTC; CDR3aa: CASSFGGGYEQYF
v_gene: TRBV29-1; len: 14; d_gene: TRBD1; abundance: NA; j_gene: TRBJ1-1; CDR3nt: TGCAGCGTTAAAGAGGGACAGCAGAACACTGAAGCTTTCTTT; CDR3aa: CSVKEGQQNTEAFF
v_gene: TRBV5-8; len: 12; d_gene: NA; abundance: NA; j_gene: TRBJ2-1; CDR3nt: TGTGCCAGCAGATACTTCCACAATGAGCAGTTCTTC; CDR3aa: CASRYFHNEQFF
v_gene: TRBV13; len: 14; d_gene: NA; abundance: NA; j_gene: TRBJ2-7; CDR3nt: TGTGCCAGCAGCTTATTGAGGGGGGCCTACGAGCAGTACTTC; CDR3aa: CASSLLRGAYEQYF